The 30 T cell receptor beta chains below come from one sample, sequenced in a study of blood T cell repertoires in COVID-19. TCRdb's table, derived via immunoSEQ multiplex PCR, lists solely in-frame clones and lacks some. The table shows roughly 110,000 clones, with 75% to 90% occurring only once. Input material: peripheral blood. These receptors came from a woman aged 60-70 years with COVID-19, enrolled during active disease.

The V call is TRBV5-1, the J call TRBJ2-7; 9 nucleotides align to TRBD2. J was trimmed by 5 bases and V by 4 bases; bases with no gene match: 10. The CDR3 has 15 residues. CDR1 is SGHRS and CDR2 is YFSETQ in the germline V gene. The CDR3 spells CASSVGLAGVDEQYF. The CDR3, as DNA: TGCGCCAGCAGCGTGGGACTAGCAGGCGTCGACGAGCAGTACTTC.

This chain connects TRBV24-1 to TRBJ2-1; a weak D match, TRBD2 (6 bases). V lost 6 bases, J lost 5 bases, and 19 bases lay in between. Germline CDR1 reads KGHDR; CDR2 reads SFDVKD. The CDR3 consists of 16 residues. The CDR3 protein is CATSQIGGDENNEQFF. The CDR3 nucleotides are TGTGCCACCAGTCAAATAGGAGGGGATGAAAACAATGAGCAGTTCTTC.

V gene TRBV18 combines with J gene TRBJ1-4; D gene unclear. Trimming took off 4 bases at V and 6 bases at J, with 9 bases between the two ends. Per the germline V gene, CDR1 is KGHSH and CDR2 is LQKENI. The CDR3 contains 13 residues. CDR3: CASSRTLDEKLFF. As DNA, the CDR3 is TGTGCCAGCTCACGAACGCTAGATGAAAAACTGTTTTTT.

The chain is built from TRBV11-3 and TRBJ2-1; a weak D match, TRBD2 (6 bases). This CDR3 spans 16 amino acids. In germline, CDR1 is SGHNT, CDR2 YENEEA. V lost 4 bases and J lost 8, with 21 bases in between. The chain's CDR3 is CASSSDGGSIGDEQFF. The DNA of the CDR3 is TGTGCCAGCAGCTCCGACGGGGGTAGCATCGGGGATGAGCAGTTCTTC.

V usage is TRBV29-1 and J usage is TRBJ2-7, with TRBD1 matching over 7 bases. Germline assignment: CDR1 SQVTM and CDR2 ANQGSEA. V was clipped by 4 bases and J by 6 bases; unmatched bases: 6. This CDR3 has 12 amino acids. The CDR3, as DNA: TGCAGCGTTGGAACAGGGGATGGCGAGCAGTACTTC. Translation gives CSVGTGDGEQYF.

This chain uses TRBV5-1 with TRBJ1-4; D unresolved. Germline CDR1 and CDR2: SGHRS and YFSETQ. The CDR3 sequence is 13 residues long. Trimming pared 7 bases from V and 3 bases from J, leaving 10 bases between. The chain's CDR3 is CASCLEANEKLFF. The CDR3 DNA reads TGCGCCAGCTGTCTTGAGGCTAATGAAAAACTGTTTTTT.

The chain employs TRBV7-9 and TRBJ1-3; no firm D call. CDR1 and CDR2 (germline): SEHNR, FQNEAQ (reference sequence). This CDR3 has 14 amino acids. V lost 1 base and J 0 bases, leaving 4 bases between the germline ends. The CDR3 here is CASSLGGSGNTIYF. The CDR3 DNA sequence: TGTGCCAGCAGCTTAGGCGGCTCTGGAAACACCATATATTTT.

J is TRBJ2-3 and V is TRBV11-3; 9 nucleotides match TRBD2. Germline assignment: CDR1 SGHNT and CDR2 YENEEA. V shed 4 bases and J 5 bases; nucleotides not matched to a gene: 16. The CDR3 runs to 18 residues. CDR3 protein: CASSSTPFGGGAVDTQYF. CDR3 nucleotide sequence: TGTGCCAGCAGCTCAACCCCGTTTGGCGGGGGGGCGGTAGATACGCAGTATTTT.

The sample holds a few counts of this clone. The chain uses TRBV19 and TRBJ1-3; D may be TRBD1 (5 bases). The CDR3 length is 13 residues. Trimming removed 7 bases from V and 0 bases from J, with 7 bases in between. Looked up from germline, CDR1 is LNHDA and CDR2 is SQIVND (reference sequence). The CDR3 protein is CASTGFSGNTIYF. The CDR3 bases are TGTGCCAGTACAGGGTTCTCTGGAAACACCATATATTTT.

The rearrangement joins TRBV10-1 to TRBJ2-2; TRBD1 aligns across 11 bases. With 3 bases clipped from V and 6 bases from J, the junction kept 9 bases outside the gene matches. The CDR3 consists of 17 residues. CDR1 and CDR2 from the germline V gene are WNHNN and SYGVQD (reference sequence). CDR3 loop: CASSEAPGTGGSGELFF. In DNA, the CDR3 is TGCGCCAGCAGTGAAGCTCCCGGGACAGGGGGGTCCGGGGAGCTGTTTTTT.

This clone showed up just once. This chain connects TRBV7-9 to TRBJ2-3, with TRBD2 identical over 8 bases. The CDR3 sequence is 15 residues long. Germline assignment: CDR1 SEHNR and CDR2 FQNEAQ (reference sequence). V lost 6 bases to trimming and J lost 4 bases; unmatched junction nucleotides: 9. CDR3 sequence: CASSYGGGFADTQYF. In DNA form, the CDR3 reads TGTGCCAGCAGTTATGGCGGGGGGTTCGCAGATACGCAGTATTTT.

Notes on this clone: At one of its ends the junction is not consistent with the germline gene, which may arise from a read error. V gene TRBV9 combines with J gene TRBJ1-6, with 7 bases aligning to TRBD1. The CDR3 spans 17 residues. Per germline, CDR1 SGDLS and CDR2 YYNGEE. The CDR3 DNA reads TGTGCCAGCAGCGTAGATGAGACAGGGAATTATAATTCACCCCCCCACTTT. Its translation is CASSVDETGNYNSPPHF.

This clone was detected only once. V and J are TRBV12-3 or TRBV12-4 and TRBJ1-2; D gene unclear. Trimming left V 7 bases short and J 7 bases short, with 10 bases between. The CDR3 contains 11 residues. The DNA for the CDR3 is TGTGCCAGCACCTCGGGTCTTGGCTACACCTTC. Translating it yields CASTSGLGYTF.

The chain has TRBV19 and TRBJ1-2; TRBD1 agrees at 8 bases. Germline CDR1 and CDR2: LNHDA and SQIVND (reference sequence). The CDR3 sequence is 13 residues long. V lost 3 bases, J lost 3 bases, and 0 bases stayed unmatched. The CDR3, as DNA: TGTGCCAGTAGTATGGGACAGGACTATGGCTACACCTTC. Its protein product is CASSMGQDYGYTF.

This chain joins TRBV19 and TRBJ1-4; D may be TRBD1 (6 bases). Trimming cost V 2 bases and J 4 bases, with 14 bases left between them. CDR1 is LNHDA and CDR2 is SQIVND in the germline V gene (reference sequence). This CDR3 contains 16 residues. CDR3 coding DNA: TGTGCCAGTAGTATAAGACGGCAGGGGTTTAATGAAAAACTGTTTTTT. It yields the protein CASSIRRQGFNEKLFF.

Here the CDR3 DNA reads TGTGCCAGCAGCCAACCCCTAGGGGAGAACACTGAAGCTTTCTTT. Amino acids: CASSQPLGENTEAFF. The genes are TRBV3-1 (or the pseudogene TRBV3-2) and TRBJ1-1; tentatively, D is TRBD1 (5 bases). Germline V CDR1 and CDR2: LGHDT, YNNKEL (reference sequence). V shed 2 bases and J shed 1 base, with 11 bases lying between them. CDR3 length equals 15 residues.

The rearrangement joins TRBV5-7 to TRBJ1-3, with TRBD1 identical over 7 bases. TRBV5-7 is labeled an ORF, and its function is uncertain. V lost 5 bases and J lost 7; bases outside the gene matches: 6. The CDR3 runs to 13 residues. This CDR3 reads CASSLTGSNTIYF. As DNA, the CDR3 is TGTGCCAGCAGTTTGACAGGGAGTAACACCATATATTTT.

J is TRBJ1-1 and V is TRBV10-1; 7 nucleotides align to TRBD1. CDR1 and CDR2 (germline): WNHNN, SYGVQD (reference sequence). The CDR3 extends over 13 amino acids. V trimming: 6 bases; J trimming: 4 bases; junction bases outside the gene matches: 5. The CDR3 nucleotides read TGCGCCAGCAGCGCCGCAGGGGGCACTGAAGCTTTCTTT. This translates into CASSAAGGTEAFF.

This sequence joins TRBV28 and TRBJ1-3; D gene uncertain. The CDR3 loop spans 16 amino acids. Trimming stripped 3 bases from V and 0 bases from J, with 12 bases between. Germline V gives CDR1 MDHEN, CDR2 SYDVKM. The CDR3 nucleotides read TGTGCCAGCAGTTTTAATTGGCCGAACTCTGGAAACACCATATATTTT. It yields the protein CASSFNWPNSGNTIYF.

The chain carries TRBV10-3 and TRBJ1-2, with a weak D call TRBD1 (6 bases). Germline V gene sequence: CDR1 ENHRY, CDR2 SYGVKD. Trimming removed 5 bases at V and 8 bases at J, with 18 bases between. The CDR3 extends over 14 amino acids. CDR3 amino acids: CAISSGQSHRGYTF. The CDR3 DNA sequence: TGTGCCATCAGTTCAGGACAGAGTCATCGGGGCTACACCTTC.

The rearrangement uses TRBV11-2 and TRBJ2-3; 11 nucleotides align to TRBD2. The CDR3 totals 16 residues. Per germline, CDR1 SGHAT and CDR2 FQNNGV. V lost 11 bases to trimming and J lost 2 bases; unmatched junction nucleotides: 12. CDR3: CAPRGASGGNTDTQYF. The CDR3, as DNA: TGTGCCCCCCGGGGGGCTAGCGGGGGGAACACAGATACGCAGTATTTT.

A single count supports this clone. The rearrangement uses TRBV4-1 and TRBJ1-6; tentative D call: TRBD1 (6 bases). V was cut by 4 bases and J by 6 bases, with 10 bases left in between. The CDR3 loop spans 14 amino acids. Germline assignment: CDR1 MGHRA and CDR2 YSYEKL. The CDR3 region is CASSPRGSNSPLHF. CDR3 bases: TGCGCCAGCAGCCCTAGGGGGTCTAATTCACCCCTCCACTTT.

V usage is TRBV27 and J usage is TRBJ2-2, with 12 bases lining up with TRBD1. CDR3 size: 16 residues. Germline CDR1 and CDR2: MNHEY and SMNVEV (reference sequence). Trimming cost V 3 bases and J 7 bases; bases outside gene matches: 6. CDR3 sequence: CASSFGTGGFSGELFF. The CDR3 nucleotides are TGTGCCAGCAGTTTCGGGACAGGGGGCTTCAGCGGGGAGCTGTTTTTT.

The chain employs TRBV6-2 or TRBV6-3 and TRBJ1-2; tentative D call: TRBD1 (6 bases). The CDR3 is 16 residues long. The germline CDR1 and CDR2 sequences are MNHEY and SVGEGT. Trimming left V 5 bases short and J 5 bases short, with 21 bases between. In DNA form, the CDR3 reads TGTGCCAGCAGTCCCTCGGGCGGGGGGCTTAATTATGGCTACACCTTC. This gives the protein CASSPSGGGLNYGYTF.

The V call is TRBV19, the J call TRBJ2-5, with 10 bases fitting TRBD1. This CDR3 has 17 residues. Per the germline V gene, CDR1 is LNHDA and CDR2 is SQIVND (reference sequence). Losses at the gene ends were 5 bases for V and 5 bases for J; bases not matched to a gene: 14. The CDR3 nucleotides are TGTGCCAGTAGTCCTGCCCTAGGGACAGGGGAGGAGGAGACCCAGTACTTC. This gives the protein CASSPALGTGEEETQYF.

Written as DNA, the CDR3 is TGTGCCAGTAGTCGACAGGGGGCGGGCACTGAAGCTTTCTTT. Amino acids: CASSRQGAGTEAFF. This chain connects TRBV19 to TRBJ1-1; 10 bases are shared with TRBD1. V dropped 5 bases and J dropped 4; count of bases not matched to a gene: 4. The CDR3 sequence is 14 residues long. Germline V gives CDR1 LNHDA, CDR2 SQIVND (reference sequence). Combining the CDR3 with reference TRBV19 and TRBJ1-1 gives the whole variable domain DGGITQSPKYLFRKEGQNVTLSCEQNLNHDAMYWYRQDPGQGLRLIYYSQIVNDFQKGDIAEGYSVSREKKESFPLTVTSAQKNPTAFYLCASSRQGAGTEAFFGQGTRLTVV.

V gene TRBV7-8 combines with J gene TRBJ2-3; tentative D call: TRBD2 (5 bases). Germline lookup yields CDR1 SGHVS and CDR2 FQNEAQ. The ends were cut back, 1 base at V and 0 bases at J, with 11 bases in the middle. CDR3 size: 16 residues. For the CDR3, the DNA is TGTGCCAGCAGCTTAGTGACGGGGAAAAGCACAGATACGCAGTATTTT. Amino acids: CASSLVTGKSTDTQYF.

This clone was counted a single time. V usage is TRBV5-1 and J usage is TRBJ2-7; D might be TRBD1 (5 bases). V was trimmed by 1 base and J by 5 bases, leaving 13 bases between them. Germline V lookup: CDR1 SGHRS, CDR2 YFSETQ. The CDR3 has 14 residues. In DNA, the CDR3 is TGCGCCAGCAGCTTGCGGCAGGGCAGCCACGAGCAGTACTTC. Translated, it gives CASSLRQGSHEQYF.

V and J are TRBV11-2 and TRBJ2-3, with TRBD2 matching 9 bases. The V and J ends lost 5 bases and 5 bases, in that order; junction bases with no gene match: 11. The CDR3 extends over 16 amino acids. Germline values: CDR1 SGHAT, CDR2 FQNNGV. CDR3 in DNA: TGTGCCAGCAGCCCCCTAGCTAGCGGGGTAAAAGATACGCAGTATTTT. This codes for CASSPLASGVKDTQYF.

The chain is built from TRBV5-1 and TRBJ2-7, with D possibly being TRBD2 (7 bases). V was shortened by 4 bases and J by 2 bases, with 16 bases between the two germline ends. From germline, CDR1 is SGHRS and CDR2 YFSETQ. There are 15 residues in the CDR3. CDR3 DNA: TGCGCCAGCAGCCTGGGGGGGCCCTTGGCCTACGAGCAGTACTTC. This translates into CASSLGGPLAYEQYF.